This record concerns one T cell receptor (beta chain) sequence. The specificity of this receptor is unknown. No base qualities exist here, and no much larger clone lies one base off it. The data derive from a study of identical twins (dated by TCRdb to the mid-2010s). Regarding the research as a whole: The study deep-sequenced TCR alpha and beta repertoires from monozygotic twins, unrelated adults of various ages and cord blood to test whether fetal clonotypes persist. Replicate twin experiments were performed at different times using different library preparation protocols to rule out contamination.

Every donor in the study was a healthy Caucasian. Three pairs of female monozygotic twins, all aged roughly 18 to 29 years, made up the twin cohort. Peripheral blood mononuclear cells were used as the source from which RNA for TCR libraries was isolated. CDR1 and CDR2 are read off the germline V gene as SGHRS and YFSETQ. The cysteine opens and the phenylalanine closes a CDR3 of 13 amino acids. Only CDR3 DNA remains: 39 bases, in frame from the first base. V drops 1 base and J drops 6 bases, leaving 10 bases in between. The library relied on 5' RACE. For sequencing, an Illumina HiSeq 2000 was employed. A universal primer binding site was introduced by template switching, and a unique molecular identifier was present in the final cDNA, enabling accurate counting of TCR cDNA molecules. Specific primers in the conserved constant-segment region were used to synthesize first-strand cDNA for the TCR alpha and beta chains. To control for contamination, every cDNA library carried two barcodes: a SMART-Mk sample barcode plus Illumina barcodes. TruSeq adapter sequences along with Illumina sample barcodes were introduced in two successive PCR steps. The Illumina HiSeq platform was used with custom primers to sequence TCR alpha and beta cDNA libraries. Under the source paper's analysis protocol: MiGEC was used to process raw reads and extract unique molecular identifiers, and MiXCR was used to find CDR3 positions. Recombination models were inferred per individual with the repgenHMM and IGoR tools using an EM algorithm. Shared clonotypes were analyzed with the tcR package in R, and sharing was normalized by the product of cloneset sizes. To study raw recombination without the effects of thymic and clonal selection, out-of-frame nonproductive sequences were analyzed. The public reads were reprocessed in TCRdb via fastp at Q25 and MiXCR, keeping in-frame beta chains. All rows with the same CDR3 protein become a single entry with the most common DNA and genes. None of the V and J calls come from the authors' own analysis; TCRdb made them. This sample lists roughly 720,000 distinct CDR3 sequences; over 15% were detected once. Clones ranked in the top ten supply around 13% of the sample.

Paper-wide results and their limitations: Compared with coincidental sharing between unrelated individuals, out-of-frame TCR alpha sequences shared between twins had an excess of sequences with low generation probability. Because the same donors could not be followed over many years, conclusions were based on cross-sectional statistical analysis. In monozygotic twins, recombination models systematically underestimated out-of-frame TCR alpha sharing, but the models matched the sharing seen between unrelated individuals. Zero-insertion analyses could be partly confounded by invariant T cells such as MAIT and iNKT, although diverse VJ usage argued against such confounding for most clonotypes. Fewer insertions were carried by abundant cord blood beta clonotypes, a similar but weaker trend appeared in young adult naive repertoires, and no such trend appeared in memory repertoires. A weaker excess of twin sharing was found in beta out-of-frame sequences because the signal-to-noise ratio was lowered by fewer shared sequences.

The same data also went into a second study, on T cells expressing NK-cell markers. Per that second paper: Several donors provided sorted CD3+CD56+NKG2C+, CD3+CD56+NKG2C- and CD3+CD56-NKG2C+ T-cell subsets, whose TCR beta-chain repertoires were profiled. Seven of the eight sequenced donors were HCMV-seropositive and one was HCMV-seronegative. In several experiments an anti-gammadeltaTCR antibody was added to restrict sorting to alphabetaTCR-expressing T cells. In six donors, the dominant CD3+CD56+NKG2C+ clonotypes ranked among the top 10 CD8+ clonotypes, making up about 1.0-7.5% of CD8+ T cells. Those dominant clonotypes were again the most abundant among CD3+CD56-NKG2C+ cells in a handful of donors, at about 28.3-65%. Whether the expanded NKG2C-expressing T cell clones were specific for HCMV antigens was left unclear. All eight donors whose samples were sequenced were randomly selected healthy volunteers, three of them men and five women. HCMV-specific IgG was detected in serum with a commercial ELISA kit to determine HCMV serostatus. For more than five donors, bulk peripheral blood T-cell repertoires were additionally sequenced from unsorted PBMC. MIGEC was used to demultiplex reads and group reads by UMI, and MiTCR was used to assemble and quantify clonotypes. To exclude erroneous sequences, only TCR cDNA sequences supported by at least two reads were retained. The tcR package was used for downstream repertoire analysis, and clonotypes were matched across fractions by CDR3 nucleotide sequence plus V segment. VDJmatch was used to annotate antigen specificity against VDJdb, with one amino acid substitution in CDR3 permitted.

The rearrangement combines TRBV5-1 with TRBJ1-2, with an unclear D gene assignment. This receptor was obtained from a woman younger than 35 in good health. The material sequenced was PBMCs. The DNA sequence reads TGCGCCAGCAGCTTGCTGGGGTCTGATGGCTACACCTTC. Its protein reads: CASSLLGSDGYTF. The variable domain in full, with residues beyond the CDR3 obtained from the reference TRBV5-1 and TRBJ1-2 genes, is KAGVTQTPRYLIKTRGQQVTLSCSPISGHRSVSWYQQTPGQGLQFLFEYFSETQRNKGNFPGRFSGRQFSNSRSEMNVSTLELGDSALYLCASSLLGSDGYTFGSGTRLTVV.